A single sample gave rise to the 30 T cell receptor beta chains below, sequenced in a study of blood T cells in healthy people across ages (dated by TCRdb to 2014 to 2015). Receptor libraries were prepared by 5' RACE. The data were produced on an Illumina HiSeq 2500. A second roughly 6 to 12 cycle PCR used a sample-barcoded 5' primer and a J-beta primer mix. The public reads were run again by TCRdb, first through fastp at Q25 and then through MiXCR, and only productive beta chains were kept. Rows merge per CDR3 protein into single entries with the most common DNA and genes. Counted in this sample were hundreds of thousands of distinct CDR3 sequences; 32% of them appeared once. The ten largest make up approximately 15% of the sample. Sequenced: blood. All receptors come from a woman of 80 years or more in good health. Donor details come from another sample of the same person, matched by shared clones.

This clonotype has a count of ten or more. The V gene is TRBV29-1, the J gene TRBJ2-1; D tentatively fits TRBD1 or TRBD2 (5 bases each). The CDR3 sequence is 15 residues long. Germline-derived CDR1 and CDR2 are SQVTM and ANQGSEA. Trimming removed 2 bases from V and 0 bases from J, with 11 bases in between. The CDR3 spells CSVETGRFSYNEQFF. The CDR3 DNA follows: TGCAGCGTTGAAACGGGACGGTTCTCCTACAATGAGCAGTTCTTC.

The chain joins TRBV27 to TRBJ2-5; 14 positions agree with TRBD2. CDR3 size: 15 residues. Trimming at V came to 5 bases and at J to 4 bases, leaving 3 bases not matched to a gene. CDR1 and CDR2 (germline): MNHEY, SMNVEV (reference sequence). This CDR3 is CASSVGTSGRETQYF. The CDR3 bases are TGTGCCAGCAGTGTTGGGACTAGCGGGAGAGAGACCCAGTACTTC.

This clonotype was detected many times. V usage is TRBV7-2 and J usage is TRBJ1-1, with D hard to call. The CDR3 runs to 17 residues. V gave up 5 bases and J gave up 1 base, with 20 bases separating them. Germline assignment: CDR1 SGHTA and CDR2 FQGNSA. The CDR3 sequence is CASSPDLAAGANTEAFF. CDR3 DNA sequence: TGTGCCAGCAGCCCCGACCTCGCGGCGGGAGCGAACACTGAAGCTTTCTTT.

J is TRBJ2-1 and V is TRBV29-1; 8 bases align to TRBD1. J was trimmed by 6 bases and V by 3 bases; bases with no gene match: 13. The germline gives CDR1 SQVTM, CDR2 ANQGSEA. This CDR3 has 16 amino acids. CDR3 loop: CSVDGYAGQVSNEQFF. CDR3 coding DNA: TGCAGCGTTGATGGCTATGCGGGACAGGTCTCCAATGAGCAGTTCTTC.

This clonotype was seen only a few times. The rearrangement links TRBV5-6 to TRBJ1-1; no clear D gene. Trimming cost V 0 bases and J 8 bases, with 8 bases left between them. The CDR3 has 12 amino acids. Germline loops: CDR1 SGHDT, CDR2 YYEEEE. CDR3 DNA: TGTGCCAGCAGCTTGGCAAGGAGGGAAGCTTTCTTT. As protein: CASSLARREAFF.

On this clonotype: A read error may be the cause here, since a much bigger clone is one base away. The chain recombines TRBV20-1 with TRBJ2-4, with TRBD2 matching over 7 bases. TRBJ2-7 matches the DNA end more closely, so the J call is doubtful. This CDR3 has 16 residues. Looked up from germline, CDR1 is DFQATT and CDR2 is SNEGSKA (reference sequence). CDR3 sequence (DNA): TGCAGTGCTAGAGCACCCGCTAACGGGGGGATTTACGAGCAGTACTTC. Protein: CSARAPANGGIYEQYF.

Points on this clonotype: A single base separates this from a much larger clone, so it may be a read error. V gene TRBV6-2 or TRBV6-3 combines with J gene TRBJ2-1; 7 bases align to TRBD1. V lost 6 bases, J lost 2 bases, and 7 bases stayed unmatched. Germline V gives CDR1 MNHEY, CDR2 SVGEGT. This CDR3 spans 15 amino acids. This chain's CDR3 is CASRRRQGAYNEQFF. CDR3 nucleotides: TGTGCCAGCAGGCGGAGACAGGGAGCCTACAATGAGCAGTTCTTC.

Turning to this clonotype: At one of its ends the junction is not consistent with the germline gene, which may arise from a read error. J is TRBJ2-3 and V is TRBV6-6, with 11 bases identical to TRBD1. This CDR3 spans 15 amino acids. Germline V gene data show CDR1 as MNHNY and CDR2 as SVGAGI (reference sequence). CDR3 sequence reads: CASRGTGGSTDTLYF. The CDR3 DNA reads TGTGCCAGCAGGGGGACAGGGGGGAGCACAGATACGCTGTATTTT.

Notes on this clonotype: A read error may explain this, as a much larger clone is one base away. This chain connects TRBV3-1 to TRBJ2-7, with D possibly matching TRBD1 (6 bases). Germline CDR1 reads LGHDT; CDR2 reads YNNKEL (reference sequence). The CDR3 runs to 15 residues. Trimming shortened V by 1 base and J by 5 bases, and 15 bases separated the two germline ends. The CDR3 loop is CASSQGLPTGNEQYF. The CDR3 DNA sequence: TGTGCCAGCAGCCAAGGCCTCCCTACAGGGAACGAGCAGTACTTC.

This clonotype was seen ten or more times. V usage is TRBV5-1 and J usage is TRBJ2-7, with 10 bases aligning to TRBD2. Germline lookup yields CDR1 SGHRS and CDR2 YFSETQ. The V gene end was trimmed by 3 bases and the J gene end by 4 bases; junction bases not matched to a gene: 4. This CDR3 has 14 residues. For the CDR3, the DNA is TGCGCCAGCAGCTACGGGACTAGCGAATACGAGCAGTACTTC. Encoded protein: CASSYGTSEYEQYF. The whole variable domain, filled in from reference TRBV5-1 and TRBJ2-7, reads KAGVTQTPRYLIKTRGQQVTLSCSPISGHRSVSWYQQTPGQGLQFLFEYFSETQRNKGNFPGRFSGRQFSNSRSEMNVSTLELGDSALYLCASSYGTSEYEQYFGPGTRLTVT.

This clonotype appeared many times. The chain carries TRBV14 and TRBJ2-1; 11 nucleotides align to TRBD2. V lost 0 bases, J lost 8 bases, and 12 bases stayed unmatched. Germline V gene lookup returns CDR1 SGHDN and CDR2 FVKESK. There are 18 residues in the CDR3. The CDR3 coding sequence is TGTGCCAGCAGCCAAGAAAGATTAGCGGGGGGGCCGGTAGATGAGCAGTTCTTC. Amino acid sequence: CASSQERLAGGPVDEQFF.

The rearrangement uses TRBV11-3 and TRBJ2-5, with a weak D call TRBD1 (6 bases). The end of the DNA fits TRBJ2-7 better, so the J call may be wrong. CDR3 size: 14 residues. Germline loops: CDR1 SGHNT, CDR2 YENEEA. The CDR3 DNA reads TGTGCCAGCAGCGACCGGGACACCCCATTCGAGCAGTACTTC. Translated, it gives CASSDRDTPFEQYF.

This clonotype occurred many times. The CDR3 sequence is CASSWTGGGETQYF. The CDR3 DNA reads as TGCGCCAGCAGCTGGACAGGGGGAGGAGAGACCCAGTACTTC. This chain uses TRBV5-1 with TRBJ2-5, with 10 bases lining up with TRBD1. The CDR3 is 14 amino acids. V was pared by 3 bases and J by 4 bases, with 3 bases of the junction left unmatched. The germline gives CDR1 SGHRS, CDR2 YFSETQ.

This chain links TRBV6-6 with TRBJ1-5; a weak D match, TRBD1 (6 bases). V lost 0 bases to trimming and J lost 15 bases, with 15 bases between them. Germline values: CDR1 MNHNY, CDR2 SVGAGI (reference sequence). The CDR3 is made up of 13 amino acids. The CDR3 reads CASSYSKEGQRHF. As DNA, the CDR3 is TGTGCCAGCAGTTACTCGAAGGAAGGACAGCGGCATTTT.

There are many counts of this clonotype. This chain uses TRBV12-3 or TRBV12-4 with TRBJ2-4; TRBD1 aligns across 7 bases. This CDR3 has 14 residues. The J segment lost 2 bases and the V segment lost 7 bases, leaving 5 bases of the junction unmatched. CDR3 DNA sequence: TGTGCCAGCACACCGACAGGGTCCAAAAACATTCAGTACTTC. Translation gives CASTPTGSKNIQYF.

This clonotype was observed at least ten times. The chain has TRBV7-8 and TRBJ2-7; TRBD1 aligns across 10 bases. The germline V gene encodes CDR1 SGHVS and CDR2 FQNEAQ. J lost 4 bases, V lost 4 bases, and 19 bases had no gene match. This CDR3 has 19 amino acids. The DNA of the CDR3 is TGTGCCAGCAGCTCAAGTGGGGCCGGGACAGGGGTTAAAGGATACGAGCAGTACTTC. Amino acids: CASSSSGAGTGVKGYEQYF. The entire variable domain, with the rest obtained from reference TRBV7-8 and TRBJ2-7, is as follows: GAGVSQSPRYKVAKRGQDVALRCDPISGHVSLFWYQQALGQGPEFLTYFQNEAQLDKSGLPSDRFFAERPEGSVSTLKIQRTQQEDSAVYLCASSSSGAGTGVKGYEQYFGPGTRLTVT.

Of note for this clonotype: At one end, the junction sequence differs from germline, possibly due to a read error. V is TRBV20-1 and J is TRBJ2-3, with 8 bases identical to TRBD2. Per germline, CDR1 DFQATT and CDR2 SNEGSKA (reference sequence). CDR3 length equals 15 residues. Here the CDR3 DNA reads TGCAGTGCCAGAGCGGGGGCTCGGTCGGCAGATACGCAGTATTTT. Its protein is CSARAGARSADTQYF.

This sequence joins TRBV5-1 and TRBJ2-5; no definite D call. The V end lost 6 bases, the J end lost 2 bases, and 11 bases lay between the germline ends. There are 13 residues in the CDR3. CDR1 and CDR2 from the germline V gene are SGHRS and YFSETQ. The CDR3 protein is CASNFDGQETQYF. CDR3 DNA: TGCGCCAGCAACTTCGACGGGCAAGAGACCCAGTACTTC.

V is TRBV6-4 and J is TRBJ1-1, with 9 bases lining up with TRBD1. Germline V gives CDR1 MRHNA, CDR2 SNTAGT. This CDR3 has 14 residues. The ends lost 9 bases at V and 4 bases at J; junction bases unmatched: 9. The DNA for the CDR3 is TGTGCCAGTAAACCAGGACAGGGGAGCACTGAAGCTTTCTTT. Amino acid sequence: CASKPGQGSTEAFF.

With respect to this clonotype: One end of the junction does not line up with germline, which may come from a read error. V is TRBV6-2 or TRBV6-3 and J is TRBJ2-1, with a weak D call TRBD1 (6 bases). Germline V gene sequence: CDR1 MNHEY, CDR2 SVGEGT. The CDR3 has 16 residues. CDR3 region: CASTYGLGAKHNEQFF. CDR3 coding DNA: TGTGCCAGCACTTACGGGTTGGGGGCTAAGCACAATGAGCAGTTCTTC.

This clonotype was seen only a few times. The rearrangement links TRBV10-2 to TRBJ1-6; TRBD1 agrees at 12 bases. This CDR3 region has 19 residues. Unmatched junction bases numbered 12, after V lost 3 bases and J lost 6 bases. Germline V gene lookup returns CDR1 WSHSY and CDR2 SAAADI. CDR3 protein: CASSDSGTGGAGGNSPLHF. CDR3 bases: TGCGCCAGCAGTGACTCCGGGACAGGGGGCGCGGGGGGTAATTCACCCCTCCACTTT.

This clonotype was seen ten or more times. The CDR3 region has the DNA TGTGCCAGCAGTTTATTAATGGGGACAGATACGCAGTATTTT. Translation: CASSLLMGTDTQYF. The chain employs TRBV28 and TRBJ2-3; D is undetermined. V was trimmed by 1 base and J by 3 bases, leaving 8 bases between them. Germline CDR1 is MDHEN and CDR2 is SYDVKM. The CDR3 runs 14 residues.

This clonotype has only one observation. The chain carries TRBV5-1 and TRBJ2-7, with D tentatively TRBD1 or TRBD2 (5 bases each). The CDR3 totals 13 residues. The germline CDR1 and CDR2 sequences are SGHRS and YFSETQ. V lost 5 bases, J lost 0 bases, and 9 bases lay in between. The CDR3 DNA sequence: TGCGCCAGCAGACGGGACGTCTCCTACGAGCAGTACTTC. It specifies CASRRDVSYEQYF. Full variable domain (outside the CDR3, taken from reference TRBV5-1 and TRBJ2-7): KAGVTQTPRYLIKTRGQQVTLSCSPISGHRSVSWYQQTPGQGLQFLFEYFSETQRNKGNFPGRFSGRQFSNSRSEMNVSTLELGDSALYLCASRRDVSYEQYFGPGTRLTVT.

In its sample, this clonotype was seen a few times. A much larger clone is a single base away; this may be a read error. J is TRBJ1-4 and V is TRBV30; D is perhaps TRBD1 (6 bases). The CDR3 has 15 amino acids. Looked up from germline, CDR1 is GTSNPN and CDR2 is SVGIG (reference sequence). CDR3 in DNA: TGTGCCTGGAGTGTGACAGGTCTGACTAATGAAAAACTGTGTTTT. Translation gives CAWSVTGLTNEKLCF.

This clonotype has a single count. A read error may produce the germline difference seen at one junction end. V is TRBV12-3 or TRBV12-4 and J is TRBJ2-3; TRBD2 matches at 9 bases. This CDR3 contains 16 residues. The CDR3 DNA reads as TGTGCCAGCAGTTTGGTAGCGGGGGTAACTTCAGATGCGCAGTATTTT. Amino acids: CASSLVAGVTSDAQYF.

The V gene is TRBV27, the J gene TRBJ2-6; D might be TRBD2 (5 bases). Germline V gives CDR1 MNHEY, CDR2 SMNVEV (reference sequence). V dropped 8 bases and J dropped 2 bases, with 19 bases sitting between them. The length of the CDR3 is 17 residues. CDR3 bases: TGTGCCAGCTATCAAACGACGGGGTTAGCTGGGGCCAACGTCCTGACTTTC. It codes for CASYQTTGLAGANVLTF.

The V and J genes are TRBV10-3 and TRBJ1-2, with TRBD1 matching over 10 bases. Trimming removed 3 bases from V and 3 bases from J; junction bases left unmatched: 7. CDR3 length: 16 amino acids. The germline CDR1 and CDR2 sequences are ENHRY and SYGVKD. The DNA of the CDR3 is TGTGCCATCAGTGATACCTCGACAGGGGGCGACTATGGCTACACCTTC. Translating gives CAISDTSTGGDYGYTF.

This rearrangement joins TRBV12-3 or TRBV12-4 to TRBJ2-5; 7 bases are a match to TRBD2. This CDR3 contains 13 residues. Losses at the gene ends were 4 bases for V and 13 bases for J; bases not matched to a gene: 12. CDR3 in amino acids: CASSWGGSYELYF. In nucleotides, the CDR3 is TGTGCCAGCAGTTGGGGGGGTTCCTACGAGCTGTACTTC.

This clonotype was recorded once. A read error may explain this, as a much larger clone is one base away. The rearrangement uses TRBV20-1 and TRBJ1-2; TRBD1 matches at 9 bases. V was clipped by 1 base and J by 8 bases; unmatched bases: 5. The CDR3 consists of 13 residues. CDR1 DFQATT and CDR2 SNEGSKA come from the germline V gene (reference sequence). The DNA for the CDR3 is TGCAGTGCTAGAGTGGACAGGGGCGGCGGCTACACCTTC. This translates into CSARVDRGGGYTF.

The table lists this clonotype with many counts. The chain uses TRBV9 and TRBJ2-1, with D possibly TRBD1 on 5 matching bases. The V and J ends lost 4 bases and 10 bases respectively, with 12 bases between them. This CDR3 comprises 12 residues. CDR1 is SGDLS, CDR2 YYNGEE, per germline. CDR3 bases: TGTGCCAGCAGCCCCGGACACCTCGAGCAGTTCTTC. Translated: CASSPGHLEQFF.